This TCR beta chain is drawn from a study of cytomegalovirus exposure and HLA in healthy donors. General study points: Later analysis demonstrated an association between a missense DCLRE1C variant and TCR beta V- and J-gene trimming.

The PCR employed 60 Vbeta primers together with 13 Jbeta primers. Data came from immunoSEQ multiplex PCR; TCRdb stores just in-frame clones and leaves some out. The top ten clones hold 0.55% to 0.65% of a sample with roughly 93,000 clones, around 78% of them seen once. This clone has only a few counts. Its antigen is undetermined. The CDR3 length is 15 residues. Germline V lookup: CDR1 SGHRS, CDR2 YFSETQ. Trimming removed 2 bases from V and 7 bases from J; junction bases left unmatched: 6. The receptor was isolated from a man aged 30-40 years in good health and CMV-seronegative. V is TRBV5-1 and J is TRBJ2-1; 10 bases agree with TRBD1. The sample taken for sequencing was PBMCs. The CDR3 region is CASSLGQGDRNEQFF. The CDR3 DNA sequence: TGCGCCAGCAGCTTAGGACAGGGGGATAGGAATGAGCAGTTCTTC.